This entry features one T cell receptor beta chain sequence. With V trimmed by 5 bases and J by 0 bases, 12 bases remained unmatched. Germline lookup yields CDR1 SGHAT and CDR2 FQNNGV. This CDR3 region has 19 residues. This record comes from a study of glioma-infiltrating T cells after dendritic cell vaccination. Study-wide background: Patients received autologous tumor lysate-pulsed dendritic cell vaccination between about 2003 and 2013. At biweekly intervals, patients got three intradermal dendritic cell vaccine injections.

The repertoire was sequenced with immunoSEQ multiplex PCR; TCRdb's copy has only in-frame clones and lacks some. The data show about 92,000 clones, with under 90% seen just once and approximately 14% held by the top ten. The sequence came from a human donor with glioblastoma. The V call is TRBV11-2, the J call TRBJ1-5; 11 bases line up with TRBD1. The material was blood, obtained before dendritic cell vaccination. The CDR3 spells CASSPQSGTGGYSNQPQHF. For the CDR3, the DNA is TGTGCCAGCAGCCCTCAATCCGGGACAGGGGGGTATAGCAATCAGCCCCAGCATTTT.